The 28 T cell receptor beta chains listed next were all sequenced from one sample in a study of OX40 agonist ivuxolimab in advanced cancers. Here immunoSEQ multiplex PCR was the method, and the copy in TCRdb shows in-frame clones only, minus some. This sample yields about 79,000 clones, of which roughly 91% are seen a single time; 0.3% to 0.4% belongs to the top ten. Source: CD4+ or CD8+ T cells sorted from blood, taken in a trial of the OX40 agonist ivuxolimab. These receptors originate from an adult with an advanced solid tumor such as melanoma, head and neck, liver or kidney cancer.

The V and J genes are TRBV6-5 and TRBJ1-1, with 10 bases fitting TRBD1. Germline CDR1 and CDR2: MNHEY and SVGAGI. Trimming took 6 bases from V and 8 from J; bases not matched to a gene: 12. This CDR3 contains 15 residues. In DNA form, the CDR3 reads TGTGCCAGCAGGGCCGGGACAGGGGCTCGCCGGGAAGCTTTCTTT. Its protein is CASRAGTGARREAFF.

The J gene is TRBJ1-1, the V gene TRBV19, with TRBD1 matching over 9 bases. V lost 8 bases and J lost 5; bases outside the gene matches: 6. The CDR3 consists of 13 residues. Germline V lookup: CDR1 LNHDA, CDR2 SQIVND (reference sequence). The CDR3 loop is CASETGGETEAFF. CDR3 sequence (DNA): TGTGCCAGTGAGACAGGGGGTGAAACTGAAGCTTTCTTT.

V usage is TRBV10-3 and J usage is TRBJ2-5, with 10 bases aligning to TRBD1. Germline lookup yields CDR1 ENHRY and CDR2 SYGVKD. Trimming cost V 6 bases and J 1 base; bases outside gene matches: 5. The CDR3 extends over 15 amino acids. CDR3 sequence: CAISRQGAFQETQYF. The CDR3 DNA reads TGTGCCATCAGCAGACAGGGGGCTTTCCAAGAGACCCAGTACTTC.

The chain recombines TRBV30 with TRBJ1-1, with a possible D match to TRBD1 (6 bases). The CDR3 is 12 residues long. Per germline, CDR1 GTSNPN and CDR2 SVGIG (reference sequence). Trimming cost V 8 bases and J 5 bases, with 15 bases left between them. The CDR3 DNA is TGTGCCGTGGACAATAGGGGGACTGAAGCTTTCTTT. Protein: CAVDNRGTEAFF. Drawing the rest from reference TRBV30 and TRBJ1-1, the complete variable domain is SQTIHQWPATLVQPVGSPLSLECTVEGTSNPNLYWYRQAAGRGLQLLFYSVGIGQISSEVPQNLSASRPQDRQFILSSKKLLLSDSGFYLCAVDNRGTEAFFGQGTRLTVV.

The CDR3 here is CASMGPVMNTEAFF. The CDR3, as DNA: TGTGCCAGCATGGGGCCAGTTATGAACACTGAAGCTTTCTTT. The rearrangement links TRBV25-1 to TRBJ1-1; weak D call: TRBD1 (5 bases). V was pared by 7 bases and J by 0 bases, with 12 bases between. CDR3 length equals 14 residues. CDR1 is MGHDK and CDR2 is SYGVNS in the germline V gene.

The chain has TRBV6-1 and TRBJ1-4; 7 bases match TRBD1. The CDR3 length is 12 residues. The V segment lost 7 bases and the J segment 8 bases; nucleotides outside the gene matches: 4. Germline V gene lookup returns CDR1 MNHNS and CDR2 SASEGT. CDR3 nucleotides: TGTGCCAGCAACCCAGGGGGGGAAAAACTGTTTTTT. As protein: CASNPGGEKLFF.

The CDR3 DNA sequence: TGTGCCAGCAGCCCGACAGGGAACTACAATGAGCAGTTCTTC. Amino acids: CASSPTGNYNEQFF. This chain uses TRBV6-4 with TRBJ2-1, with 7 bases aligning to TRBD1. CDR1 is MRHNA and CDR2 is SNTAGT in the germline V gene. The CDR3 extends over 14 amino acids. The V segment lost 6 bases and the J segment 3 bases; nucleotides outside the gene matches: 5.

On this clone: A junction end diverges from the germline sequence, so it may reflect a read error. The chain has TRBV6-1 and TRBJ2-7, with D perhaps matching TRBD2 (6 bases). The CDR3 has 12 amino acids. Germline V gives CDR1 MNHNS, CDR2 SASEGT. The DNA of the CDR3 is TGTGCCAGCAGTGAAAGGGAGGAAGGAAGCAGGTTC. It codes for CASSEREEGSRF.

V is TRBV27 and J is TRBJ2-2, with TRBD2 identical over 9 bases. From germline, CDR1 is MNHEY and CDR2 SMNVEV (reference sequence). The CDR3 has 14 amino acids. The trim removed 11 bases at V and 5 bases at J, leaving 9 bases unmatched. The CDR3 region is CASTRAGGTGELFF. CDR3 DNA: TGTGCCTCCACTCGAGCGGGGGGAACCGGGGAGCTGTTTTTT.

This chain uses TRBV6-1 with TRBJ1-2, with D unresolved. This CDR3 comprises 11 residues. Per germline, CDR1 MNHNS and CDR2 SASEGT. Trimming removed 5 bases at V and 7 bases at J, with 8 bases between. The CDR3 is CASSYGFGYTF. For the CDR3, the DNA is TGTGCCAGCAGTTACGGCTTTGGCTACACCTTC.

The chain carries TRBV10-2 and TRBJ2-1; TRBD2 aligns across 10 bases. Per germline, CDR1 WSHSY and CDR2 SAAADI. CDR3 size: 14 residues. V dropped 5 bases and J dropped 7; count of bases not matched to a gene: 5. This CDR3 reads CASSSGGAGNEQFF. In DNA form, the CDR3 reads TGCGCCAGCAGTAGCGGGGGGGCGGGGAATGAGCAGTTCTTC.

The chain links TRBV28 to TRBJ2-1, with 9 bases that match TRBD1. The germline gives CDR1 MDHEN, CDR2 SYDVKM. CDR3 length: 16 residues. Trimming cost V 3 bases and J 8 bases; bases outside gene matches: 11. As DNA, the CDR3 is TGTGCCAGCAGTTTCTCCACAGGGGGCAGTAAGGATGAGCAGTTCTTC. As protein: CASSFSTGGSKDEQFF.

This clone was picked up one time. CDR3 coding DNA: TGTGCCAGCAGCTTAGGGATGGGGACAGAAGAGACCCAGTACTTC. Residues: CASSLGMGTEETQYF. V and J are TRBV7-9 and TRBJ2-5, with TRBD1 matching 7 bases. Unmatched junction bases numbered 5, after V lost 1 base and J lost 3 bases. Looked up from germline, CDR1 is SEHNR and CDR2 is FQNEAQ (reference sequence). The CDR3 loop spans 15 amino acids.

The chain has TRBV9 and TRBJ1-2; D remains unclear. This CDR3 is built from 14 residues. V was clipped by 5 bases and J by 5 bases, with 16 bases between them. Germline-derived CDR1 and CDR2 are SGDLS and YYNGEE. CDR3 amino acids: CASRQEGGAYGYTF. The CDR3 region has the DNA TGTGCCAGCAGGCAAGAAGGCGGCGCTTATGGCTACACCTTC. The variable domain in full, completed from reference TRBV9 and TRBJ1-2, reads DSGVTQTPKHLITATGQRVTLRCSPRSGDLSVYWYQQSLDQGLQFLIQYYNGEERAKGNILERFSAQQFPDLHSELNLSSLELGDSALYFCASRQEGGAYGYTFGSGTRLTVV.

The DNA of the CDR3 is TGTGCCAGCAGCTTTGGGCCCAACTATGGCTACACCTTC. This sequence encodes CASSFGPNYGYTF. This chain connects TRBV5-8 to TRBJ1-2; no clear D. V was shortened by 2 bases and J by 2 bases, with 7 bases between the two germline ends. CDR3 length: 13 residues. Looked up from germline, CDR1 is SGHTS and CDR2 is YDEGEE.

The chain links TRBV11-1 to TRBJ1-1; D is possibly TRBD1 (6 bases). Germline V CDR1 and CDR2: SGHAT, FQDESV (reference sequence). The CDR3 contains 14 residues. The V gene lost 3 bases and the J gene lost 1 base, with 9 bases spanning the gap. The CDR3 nucleotides are TGTGCCAGCAGCTTTGGGGACACGAACACTGAAGCTTTCTTT. Protein: CASSFGDTNTEAFF.

This clone was found once. The chain joins TRBV14 to TRBJ2-5; D is ambiguous. The CDR3 totals 14 residues. Germline V CDR1 and CDR2: SGHDN, FVKESK. V gave up 4 bases and J gave up 4 bases, with 13 bases separating them. The CDR3 is CASSPTTVVETQYF. The CDR3 DNA reads TGTGCCAGCAGCCCTACAACAGTCGTAGAGACCCAGTACTTC.

This clone was seen once. The chain couples TRBV2 to TRBJ2-5, with TRBD2 as a possible D gene (5 bases). The J call may be mistaken, given a closer DNA end match to TRBJ2-7. The CDR3 length is 14 residues. Germline V CDR1 and CDR2: SNHLY, FYNNEI. The CDR3 region is CASRRALATYEQYF. The CDR3 DNA is TGTGCCAGCAGGCGCGCTCTAGCCACCTACGAGCAGTACTTC.

The J gene is TRBJ2-7, the V gene TRBV30; D gene uncertain. Trimming took 0 bases from V and 7 from J, leaving 7 bases between them. The germline V gene encodes CDR1 GTSNPN and CDR2 SVGIG (reference sequence). This CDR3 contains 11 residues. The CDR3 sequence is CAWSVLKEQYF. CDR3 nucleotide sequence: TGTGCCTGGAGTGTACTTAAGGAGCAGTACTTC.

The chain couples TRBV6-6 to TRBJ1-2, with 7 bases matching TRBD1. V shed 0 bases and J 4 bases; nucleotides not matched to a gene: 8. CDR1 and CDR2 (germline): MNHNY, SVGAGI (reference sequence). The length of the CDR3 is 16 residues. The CDR3 nucleotides read TGTGCCAGCAGTTACTCGAAGGGGGACAGTGGCTATGGCTACACCTTC. It translates to CASSYSKGDSGYGYTF.

The V gene is TRBV5-1, the J gene TRBJ1-1; no clear D gene. CDR3 length: 13 amino acids. The V gene's germline CDR1 is SGHRS and CDR2 YFSETQ. Trimming removed 4 bases from V and 6 bases from J, with 13 bases in between. CDR3 sequence: CASSRQRDSEAFF. DNA for the CDR3: TGCGCCAGCAGCCGACAACGGGATTCTGAAGCTTTCTTT.

This clone was observed a single time. This sequence joins TRBV30 and TRBJ1-2; weak D call: TRBD1 (5 bases). The germline V and J ends were trimmed by 1 base and 4 bases, with 16 bases remaining between them. Germline V CDR1 and CDR2: GTSNPN, SVGIG (reference sequence). This CDR3 comprises 15 residues. DNA for the CDR3: TGTGCCTGGAGTGCCGACCTGGGGCTTTTCTATGGCTACACCTTC. Amino acid sequence: CAWSADLGLFYGYTF.

This clone was recorded only once. V usage is TRBV6-4 and J usage is TRBJ1-2; possibly TRBD1 for D (5 bases). CDR1 MRHNA and CDR2 SNTAGT come from the germline V gene. This CDR3 comprises 15 residues. V lost 4 bases and J 6 bases, leaving 18 bases between the germline ends. The chain's CDR3 is CASSVGPDRTNGYTF. CDR3 sequence (DNA): TGTGCCAGCAGTGTTGGGCCCGACAGAACGAATGGCTACACCTTC.

The genes are TRBV6-1 and TRBJ2-7; possible D gene TRBD1, 5 bases. The CDR3 has 17 residues. V lost 0 bases to trimming and J lost 1 base, with 16 bases between them. From germline, CDR1 is MNHNS and CDR2 SASEGT. DNA of the CDR3: TGTGCCAGCAGTGAAGCAGGGCAGGGTAAACTATCCTACGAGCAGTACGTC. It encodes CASSEAGQGKLSYEQYV.

The chain carries TRBV7-2 and TRBJ2-5, with D maybe TRBD2 (5 bases). V was trimmed by 5 bases and J by 4 bases, leaving 11 bases between them. The germline V gene has CDR1 SGHTA and CDR2 FQGNSA. CDR3 size: 13 residues. Here the CDR3 reads CASSRLSGETQYF. As DNA, the CDR3 is TGTGCCAGCAGCCGCTTGAGCGGAGAGACCCAGTACTTC.

The chain combines TRBV7-8 with TRBJ2-1; the match to TRBD2 covers 11 bases. The CDR3 covers 14 residues. The V and J ends lost 9 bases and 10 bases, in that order; junction bases with no gene match: 11. Germline loops: CDR1 SGHVS, CDR2 FQNEAQ. Here the CDR3 DNA reads TGTGCCAGTGGGTATAGCGGGGGGGCCGGGGAGCAGTTCTTC. Residues: CASGYSGGAGEQFF.

CDR3: CASSFDSPGVDEQFF. CDR3 sequence (DNA): TGCGCCAGCAGCTTTGACTCCCCAGGTGTCGATGAGCAGTTCTTC. This chain joins TRBV5-1 and TRBJ2-1, with D uncertain. Trimming stripped 2 bases from V and 8 bases from J, with 17 bases between. Germline CDR1 SGHRS, CDR2 YFSETQ. This CDR3 contains 15 residues.

This rearrangement joins TRBV18 to TRBJ1-2; 9 bases fit TRBD1. Germline V gene sequence: CDR1 KGHSH, CDR2 LQKENI. The CDR3 covers 17 residues. J was trimmed by 4 bases and V by 0 bases; bases with no gene match: 9. The DNA for the CDR3 is TGTGCCAGCTCACCACCGGGACAGGGACTCTTCGGCTATGGCTACACCTTC. Translated: CASSPPGQGLFGYGYTF. Filled out from reference TRBV18 and TRBJ1-2, the complete variable domain reads NAGVMQNPRHLVRRRGQEARLRCSPMKGHSHVYWYRQLPEEGLKFMVYLQKENIIDESGMPKERFSAEFPKEGPSILRIQQVVRGDSAAYFCASSPPGQGLFGYGYTFGSGTRLTVV.